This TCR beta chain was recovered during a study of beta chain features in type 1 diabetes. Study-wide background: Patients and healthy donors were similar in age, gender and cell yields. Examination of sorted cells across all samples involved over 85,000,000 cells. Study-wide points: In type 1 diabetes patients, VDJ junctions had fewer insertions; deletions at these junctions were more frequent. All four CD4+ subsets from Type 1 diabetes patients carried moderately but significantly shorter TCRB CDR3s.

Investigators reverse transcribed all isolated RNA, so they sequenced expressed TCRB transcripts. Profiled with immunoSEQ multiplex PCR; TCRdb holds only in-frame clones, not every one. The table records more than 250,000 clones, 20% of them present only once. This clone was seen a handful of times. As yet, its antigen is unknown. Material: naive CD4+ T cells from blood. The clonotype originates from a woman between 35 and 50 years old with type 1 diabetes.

CDR3 bases: TGTGCCAGCAGCCCGGACAGGCAGAATTCACCCCTCCACTTT. Its translation is CASSPDRQNSPLHF. This rearrangement joins TRBV13 to TRBJ1-6, with TRBD1 identical over 7 bases. The CDR3 has 14 residues. The V gene end was trimmed by 5 bases and the J gene end by 7 bases; junction bases not matched to a gene: 5. Germline values: CDR1 PRHDT, CDR2 FYEKMQ (reference sequence).